The 4 T cell receptor beta chains below all came from one sample that was sequenced in a study of T cells in Graves' hyperthyroidism and ophthalmopathy (dated by TCRdb to the late 2010s). Receptor amplification or capture employed multiplex PCR. Sequencing took place on an Illumina HiSeq 2000. Amplification of TCR beta CDR3 regions was carried out from RNA transcripts. A first-round RT-PCR of the TCR CDR3 used the HTBI primer set with the Qiagen OneStep RT-PCR kit. Starting from the raw public reads, TCRdb applied fastp trimming at Q25, assembled clones with MiXCR and retained in-frame beta chains. Each record represents a unique CDR3 protein, reported with the most common genes and DNA among its rows. This sample holds a few hundred thousand distinct CDR3 sequences; about 18% were observed only once. The ten largest clones take up 40% of the sample. Sequencing used blood. Every receptor here comes from a man aged 18 to 35 with Graves' ophthalmopathy.

This clonotype was counted ten times or more. The rearrangement links TRBV5-1 to TRBJ1-1, with TRBD1 as a possible D gene (6 bases). The length of the CDR3 is 14 residues. With 4 bases removed from V and 5 bases from J, the gap between germline ends came to 15 bases. The germline V gene has CDR1 SGHRS and CDR2 YFSETQ. The CDR3 DNA is TGCGCCAGCAGCCCCCAGGGGCGGGGGACTGAAGCTTTCTTT. Its protein is CASSPQGRGTEAFF.

This clonotype was seen many times. The chain employs TRBV6-1 and TRBJ1-5; D gene uncertain. This CDR3 contains 14 residues. Germline loops: CDR1 MNHNS, CDR2 SASEGT. Trimming pared 3 bases from V and 2 bases from J, leaving 8 bases between. The CDR3 region has the DNA TGTGCCAGCAGTGAGGCGTTTGGCAATCAGCCCCAGCATTTT. It yields the protein CASSEAFGNQPQHF.

V and J are TRBV19 and TRBJ1-4, with D unclear. The CDR3 totals 14 residues. CDR1 and CDR2 from the germline V gene are LNHDA and SQIVND (reference sequence). V was shortened by 7 bases and J by 7 bases, with 16 bases between the two germline ends. In DNA form, the CDR3 reads TGTGCCAGTACCATGGCCCTCTGGGGTGAAAAACTGTTTTTT. Amino acid sequence: CASTMALWGEKLFF.

About this clonotype: Given a much more abundant clone one base away, this may be a read error. The chain joins TRBV28 to TRBJ2-1, with 8 bases fitting TRBD2. The closer fit of TRBJ2-7 to the DNA end suggests the J call may be wrong. CDR3 length equals 16 residues. In germline, CDR1 is MDHEN, CDR2 SYDVKM. This CDR3 is CASSLLGGGFYNEQYF. CDR3 DNA: TGTGCCAGCAGCCTCCTTGGCGGGGGGTTCTACAATGAGCAGTACTTC.